What follows is one TCR beta chain and its context. The target antigen is unknown. This entry is derived from a study of response to subunit inactivated influenza vaccine. TCRdb called the RT-PCR reads again in MiXCR, with one record for every CDR3 protein. The table records 650,000 or so distinct CDR3 sequences, 11% to 15% of them present only once. The study, taken as a whole, reports: The authors suggested that every seasonal influenza vaccination recruits few new T cells.

Germline assignment: CDR1 SQVTM and CDR2 ANQGSEA. CDR3 length: 12 residues. With 4 bases removed from V and 1 base from J, the gap between germline ends came to 6 bases. The clonotype was recovered from a man in his fifties who received an inactivated influenza vaccine. The chain is built from TRBV29-1 and TRBJ2-3; no definite D call. The sample consisted of PBMCs from blood, taken about 14 days before vaccination. The CDR3 protein is CSVVPRTDTQYF. The CDR3 DNA sequence: TGCAGCGTTGTCCCCCGCACAGATACGCAGTATTTT.